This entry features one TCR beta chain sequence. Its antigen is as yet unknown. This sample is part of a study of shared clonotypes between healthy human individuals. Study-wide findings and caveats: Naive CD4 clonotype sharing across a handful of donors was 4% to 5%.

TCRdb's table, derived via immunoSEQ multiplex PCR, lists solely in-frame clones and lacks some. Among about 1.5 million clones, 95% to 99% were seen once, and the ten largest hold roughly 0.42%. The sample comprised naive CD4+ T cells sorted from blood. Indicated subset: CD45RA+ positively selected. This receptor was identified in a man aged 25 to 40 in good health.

The CDR3 sequence is CASKSRNQPQHF. CDR3 sequence (DNA): TGTGCCAGCAAAAGTCGCAATCAGCCCCAGCATTTT. The gene calls are TRBV28 and TRBJ1-5; D unresolved. The germline V gene has CDR1 MDHEN and CDR2 SYDVKM. This CDR3 has 12 amino acids. V gave up 7 bases and J gave up 2 bases, with 6 bases separating them. The variable domain in full, with the rest retrieved from reference TRBV28 and TRBJ1-5, is DVKVTQSSRYLVKRTGEKVFLECVQDMDHENMFWYRQDPGLGLRLIYFSYDVKMKEKGDIPEGYSVSREKKERFSLILESASTNQTSMYLCASKSRNQPQHFGDGTRLSIL.